This passage covers 24 T cell receptor beta chains from one sample sequenced in a study of monozygotic twins with inflammatory bowel disease. Each CDR3 protein gets one entry in TCRdb, which reprocessed the 5' RACE reads and gives no DNA. The sample holds 150,000 to 200,000 distinct CDR3 sequences. The source material was blood. Source of these receptors: a human donor with ulcerative colitis or Crohn's disease, or a healthy co-twin of an affected twin (not recorded which).

This chain connects TRBV20-1 to TRBJ2-2; no DNA is available, so the TRBD2 call from TCRdb remains unchecked. Per the germline V gene, CDR1 is DFQATT and CDR2 is SNEGSKA (reference sequence). The CDR3 covers 15 residues. This CDR3 reads CSASTSGSRAGELFF.

The chain joins TRBV4-2 to TRBJ2-1; with no DNA, the TCRdb D assignment of TRBD2 cannot be verified. Germline V gene lookup returns CDR1 LGHNA and CDR2 YNFKEQ. CDR3 size: 17 residues. The CDR3 reads CASSHAGPASLENEQFF.

This rearrangement joins TRBV5-5 to TRBJ1-4. The CDR3 is 15 amino acids. The germline CDR1 and CDR2 sequences are SGHKS and YYEKEE (reference sequence). Here the CDR3 reads CASSDLGSITGKLFF.

This chain joins TRBV28 and TRBJ2-1; the D gene TCRdb calls, TRBD2, cannot be checked with no DNA. CDR1 is MDHEN and CDR2 is SYDVKM in the germline V gene. The CDR3 runs to 16 residues. CDR3 loop: CASNKPRGGSYNEQFF.

J is TRBJ2-5 and V is TRBV7-9; the D call from TCRdb, TRBD1, cannot be confirmed without DNA. The CDR3 has 16 amino acids. Germline V gives CDR1 SEHNR, CDR2 FQNEAQ (reference sequence). The CDR3 region is CASSLVWDSQQETQYF.

The rearrangement links TRBV7-8 to TRBJ2-7. CDR1 and CDR2 from the germline V gene are SGHVS and FQNEAQ. This CDR3 region has 15 residues. The CDR3 here is CASSLITGGFYEQYF.

This chain uses TRBV11-3 with TRBJ2-2; the TCRdb call, TRBD2, lacks DNA for checking. The CDR3 runs 19 residues. Germline V gives CDR1 SGHNT, CDR2 YENEEA. CDR3 region: CASSLVLDQAVGHTGELFF.

The CDR3 loop is CASSLAGTGFNSPLHF. This chain connects TRBV7-8 to TRBJ1-6; TCRdb designates TRBD1, a call that cannot be tested without DNA. In germline, CDR1 is SGHVS, CDR2 FQNEAQ. The CDR3 is 16 amino acids.

The chain links TRBV5-1 to TRBJ2-7; TCRdb gives TRBD2 as the D gene, but with no DNA this cannot be confirmed. The CDR3 contains 16 residues. Per the germline V gene, CDR1 is SGHRS and CDR2 is YFSETQ. The CDR3 sequence: CASSLVAGHSSYEQYF. The variable domain in full, with the rest retrieved from reference TRBV5-1 and TRBJ2-7, is KAGVTQTPRYLIKTRGQQVTLSCSPISGHRSVSWYQQTPGQGLQFLFEYFSETQRNKGNFPGRFSGRQFSNSRSEMNVSTLELGDSALYLCASSLVAGHSSYEQYFGPGTRLTVT.

This chain links TRBV20-1 with TRBJ1-1; with no DNA, the TCRdb D assignment of TRBD1 cannot be verified. Germline values: CDR1 DFQATT, CDR2 SNEGSKA (reference sequence). There are 13 residues in the CDR3. CDR3 region: CSAKWGAGTEAFF.

The rearrangement links TRBV3-1 to TRBJ1-2. This CDR3 is 15 amino acids long. The germline V gene encodes CDR1 LGHDT and CDR2 YNNKEL (reference sequence). This CDR3 reads CASSQDLGGTYGYTF. Complete variable domain (other parts from reference TRBV3-1 and TRBJ1-2): DTAVSQTPKYLVTQMGNDKSIKCEQNLGHDTMYWYKQDSKKFLKIMFSYNNKELIINETVPNRFSPKSPDKAHLNLHINSLELGDSAVYFCASSQDLGGTYGYTFGSGTRLTVV.

This chain's CDR3 is CAIGRDGISGANVLTF. The J gene is TRBJ2-6, the V gene TRBV10-3; with no DNA, the TCRdb D assignment of TRBD1 cannot be verified. Germline V gene lookup returns CDR1 ENHRY and CDR2 SYGVKD. The CDR3 covers 16 residues.

The chain carries TRBV18 and TRBJ2-7; TCRdb's D call, TRBD1, is unchecked because there is no DNA. The germline V gene encodes CDR1 KGHSH and CDR2 LQKENI. The CDR3 covers 19 residues. This chain's CDR3 is CASSPKHSDRGEGIYEQYF.

The rearrangement joins TRBV18 to TRBJ2-6; TCRdb designates TRBD1, a call that cannot be tested without DNA. This CDR3 comprises 19 residues. Germline-derived CDR1 and CDR2 are KGHSH and LQKENI. The CDR3 here is CASSPLYGGAFSGANVLTF. Variable domain in full (rest from reference TRBV18 and TRBJ2-6): NAGVMQNPRHLVRRRGQEARLRCSPMKGHSHVYWYRQLPEEGLKFMVYLQKENIIDESGMPKERFSAEFPKEGPSILRIQQVVRGDSAAYFCASSPLYGGAFSGANVLTFGAGSRLTVL.

The V and J genes are TRBV9 and TRBJ2-5; TCRdb calls TRBD2, which cannot be checked without DNA. This CDR3 contains 14 residues. The germline V gene encodes CDR1 SGDLS and CDR2 YYNGEE. The CDR3 region is CASSALAGVETQYF.

The chain carries TRBV20-1 and TRBJ2-7; as DNA is missing, the TRBD2 call by TCRdb cannot be tested. The CDR3 extends over 14 amino acids. CDR1 is DFQATT, CDR2 SNEGSKA, per germline (reference sequence). Here the CDR3 reads CSASEWSKGHEQYF.

The chain combines TRBV5-1 with TRBJ2-3; TCRdb returns TRBD2, unconfirmable since there is no DNA. Germline values: CDR1 SGHRS, CDR2 YFSETQ. The CDR3 runs to 15 residues. CDR3 in amino acids: CASSIRLAGADTQYF. Full variable domain (remainder filled in from reference TRBV5-1 and TRBJ2-3): KAGVTQTPRYLIKTRGQQVTLSCSPISGHRSVSWYQQTPGQGLQFLFEYFSETQRNKGNFPGRFSGRQFSNSRSEMNVSTLELGDSALYLCASSIRLAGADTQYFGPGTRLTVL.

The rearrangement links TRBV6-5 to TRBJ2-7. The germline V gene has CDR1 MNHEY and CDR2 SVGAGI. There are 14 residues in the CDR3. CDR3 loop: CASSYSRGLRVWYF.

The CDR3 region is CASSRTGLAGGLGYNEQFF. The chain couples TRBV5-6 to TRBJ2-1; TCRdb gives TRBD2 as the D gene, but with no DNA this cannot be confirmed. Germline values: CDR1 SGHDT, CDR2 YYEEEE. The CDR3 covers 19 residues. The whole variable domain, filled in from reference TRBV5-6 and TRBJ2-1, reads DAGVTQSPTHLIKTRGQQVTLRCSPKSGHDTVSWYQQALGQGPQFIFQYYEEEERQRGNFPDRFSGHQFPNYSSELNVNALLLGDSALYLCASSRTGLAGGLGYNEQFFGPGTRLTVL.

J is TRBJ2-7 and V is TRBV27. The CDR3 has 17 amino acids. Germline V gene lookup returns CDR1 MNHEY and CDR2 SMNVEV (reference sequence). This chain's CDR3 is CASSPRFSTAVTNQQYF.

The V and J genes are TRBV5-1 and TRBJ2-1; the TCRdb call, TRBD1, lacks DNA for checking. The germline gives CDR1 SGHRS, CDR2 YFSETQ. There are 16 residues in the CDR3. The CDR3 protein is CASSSYRGLGYNEQFF.

The J gene is TRBJ1-1, the V gene TRBV5-1. Germline V gives CDR1 SGHRS, CDR2 YFSETQ. The CDR3 spans 14 residues. CDR3 sequence reads: CASSVGGGRVEAFF.

The chain is built from TRBV12-3 or TRBV12-4 and TRBJ1-1. This CDR3 region has 14 residues. The CDR3 is CASSFSDTNTEAFF.

The chain uses TRBV20-1 and TRBJ2-5; the D call from TCRdb, TRBD2, cannot be confirmed without DNA. CDR1 is DFQATT and CDR2 is SNEGSKA in the germline V gene (reference sequence). This CDR3 spans 17 amino acids. This CDR3 reads CSARDWGSGGPVATQYF.